The 26 T cell receptor beta chains listed next were all sequenced from one sample in a study of shared clonotypes between healthy human individuals. The repertoire was sequenced with immunoSEQ multiplex PCR; TCRdb's copy has only in-frame clones and lacks some. The sample lists about 1.1 million clones; approximately 78% were seen once. The sequencing sample was made of memory CD4+ T cells from PBMCs. The subset was: CD45RA-negative fraction. The source of these receptors is a man younger than 35 in good health. Some clones in this sample may be carry-over from other donors' samples.

V is TRBV6-5 and J is TRBJ2-4, with a weak D call TRBD1 (6 bases). This CDR3 spans 15 amino acids. CDR1 is MNHEY and CDR2 is SVGAGI in the germline V gene. Between the trimmed V and J ends, which lost 4 bases and 0 bases, there was a span of 10 bases. CDR3: CASSLGGLAKNIQYF. Here the CDR3 DNA reads TGTGCCAGCAGTTTAGGGGGTTTAGCCAAAAACATTCAGTACTTC.

The rearrangement uses TRBV4-3 and TRBJ2-1, with unresolved D. CDR3 length equals 14 residues. Trimming cost V 4 bases and J 6 bases, with 13 bases left between them. In germline, CDR1 is LGHNA, CDR2 YSLEER. CDR3 region: CASSPAIEGNEQFF. For the CDR3, the DNA is TGCGCCAGCAGCCCAGCCATCGAAGGCAATGAGCAGTTCTTC.

Comments on this clone: This specimen includes other DNA sequences encoding the same CDR3. The J gene is TRBJ2-1, the V gene TRBV5-1, with 8 bases that match TRBD2. The V and J ends lost 4 bases and 4 bases, in that order; junction bases with no gene match: 7. The CDR3 runs to 15 residues. The germline gives CDR1 SGHRS, CDR2 YFSETQ. CDR3 amino acids: CASSPGLAEYNEQFF. CDR3 in DNA: TGCGCCAGCAGCCCCGGACTAGCAGAATACAATGAGCAGTTCTTC.

The CDR3 sequence is CASSEFPGRGGLGLLTF. CDR3 DNA: TGTGCCAGCAGTGAATTTCCTGGCAGGGGGGGCCTAGGACTTCTCACCTTC. The rearrangement uses TRBV25-1 and TRBJ1-2; 7 positions agree with TRBD1. The CDR3 covers 17 residues. The V and J ends lost 1 base and 13 bases, in that order; junction bases with no gene match: 21. Germline V gene sequence: CDR1 MGHDK, CDR2 SYGVNS.

V and J are TRBV27 and TRBJ1-4; tentatively, D is TRBD1 (5 bases). CDR1 and CDR2 (germline): MNHEY, SMNVEV (reference sequence). V gave up 5 bases and J gave up 4 bases, with 20 bases separating them. The CDR3 loop spans 17 amino acids. CDR3 coding DNA: TGTGCCAGCAGTCCCGGGACGGGTTTAAGGAATAATGAAAAACTGTTTTTT. Translating gives CASSPGTGLRNNEKLFF.

V and J are TRBV5-4 and TRBJ2-1; 8 nucleotides line up with TRBD1. The V gene's germline CDR1 is SGHNT and CDR2 YYREEE (reference sequence). The CDR3 contains 15 residues. Trimming cost V 1 base and J 6 bases; bases outside gene matches: 6. This chain's CDR3 is CASSLQGARFNEQFF. The CDR3 DNA reads as TGTGCCAGCAGCTTGCAGGGGGCGCGATTCAATGAGCAGTTCTTC.

The J gene is TRBJ2-1, the V gene TRBV5-1; D remains unclear. This CDR3 has 13 amino acids. The germline CDR1 and CDR2 sequences are SGHRS and YFSETQ. Trimming removed 0 bases from V and 8 bases from J, with 9 bases in between. For the CDR3, the DNA is TGCGCCAGCAGCTTGGGTAGATCCGATGAGCAGTTCTTC. As protein: CASSLGRSDEQFF.

V gene TRBV28 combines with J gene TRBJ1-5; D gene ambiguous. Between the trimmed V and J ends, which lost 4 bases and 2 bases, there was a span of 15 bases. Germline V gives CDR1 MDHEN, CDR2 SYDVKM. The CDR3 is 16 residues long. The CDR3 bases are TGTGCCAGCAGTTCTAACCCCGGCAGGCGCAATCAGCCCCAGCATTTT. It translates to CASSSNPGRRNQPQHF.

CDR3: CASSGQGRNTGELFF. Written as DNA, the CDR3 is TGTGCCAGCAGTGGACAGGGGCGGAACACCGGGGAGCTGTTTTTT. This chain uses TRBV2 with TRBJ2-2, with 8 positions matching TRBD1. Losses at the gene ends were 4 bases for V and 1 base for J; bases not matched to a gene: 2. CDR1 SNHLY and CDR2 FYNNEI come from the germline V gene. There are 15 residues in the CDR3.

The chain joins TRBV2 to TRBJ2-3; the match to TRBD2 covers 8 bases. The V and J ends lost 7 bases and 0 bases, in that order; junction bases with no gene match: 3. Germline V gene sequence: CDR1 SNHLY, CDR2 FYNNEI. The CDR3 contains 14 residues. CDR3 amino acids: CASKTSVSTDTQYF. The CDR3 DNA reads as TGTGCCAGCAAGACTAGCGTCAGCACAGATACGCAGTATTTT.

This chain joins TRBV19 and TRBJ1-1; no clear D. Trimming pared 4 bases from V and 0 bases from J, leaving 6 bases between. From germline, CDR1 is LNHDA and CDR2 SQIVND (reference sequence). The CDR3 runs to 13 residues. CDR3 residues: CASSRTMNTEAFF. The CDR3 DNA is TGTGCCAGTAGTAGGACCATGAACACTGAAGCTTTCTTT.

This clone was counted a single time. The chain links TRBV2 to TRBJ2-2; D is possibly TRBD2 (5 bases). V was pared by 8 bases and J by 0 bases, with 10 bases between. The CDR3 has 14 amino acids. The germline V gene has CDR1 SNHLY and CDR2 FYNNEI. In nucleotides, the CDR3 is TGTGCCAGCCGAGCGGAGTCGAACACCGGGGAGCTGTTTTTT. Translating gives CASRAESNTGELFF.

This chain links TRBV5-1 with TRBJ1-4; D gene unclear. Per germline, CDR1 SGHRS and CDR2 YFSETQ. The CDR3 contains 16 residues. Deletions cut 1 base from V and 8 bases from J, with 18 bases between. The DNA of the CDR3 is TGCGCCAGCAGCTTGTTCCGCGGCGGGGTTGGCGAAAAACTGTTTTTT. This translates into CASSLFRGGVGEKLFF.

The chain is built from TRBV19 and TRBJ2-2; the D call may be TRBD1 or TRBD2 (5 bases each). The CDR3 has 13 amino acids. CDR1 is LNHDA, CDR2 SQIVND, per germline (reference sequence). The CDR3 sequence: CASGQTITGELFF. The CDR3 region has the DNA TGTGCGTCAGGGCAGACTATCACCGGGGAGCTGTTTTTT. Full variable domain (missing parts from reference TRBV19 and TRBJ2-2): DGGITQSPKYLFRKEGQNVTLSCEQNLNHDAMYWYRQDPGQGLRLIYYSQIVNDFQKGDIAEGYSVSREKKESFPLTVTSAQKNPTAFYLCASGQTITGELFFGEGSRLTVL.

This chain joins TRBV9 and TRBJ1-1, with D tentatively TRBD1 (5 bases). CDR3 length: 13 amino acids. Germline CDR1 is SGDLS and CDR2 is YYNGEE. The V end lost 0 bases, the J end lost 11 bases, and 14 bases lay between the germline ends. The CDR3 region is CASSVGEQVYAFF. The CDR3 bases are TGTGCCAGCAGCGTAGGAGAACAGGTGTATGCTTTCTTT.

The chain employs TRBV10-3 and TRBJ2-7; D is tentatively TRBD1 or TRBD2 (5 bases each). CDR1 and CDR2 from the germline V gene are ENHRY and SYGVKD. The germline V and J ends were trimmed by 3 bases and 5 bases, with 14 bases remaining between them. The length of the CDR3 is 14 residues. The CDR3 bases are TGTGCCATCAGTGACCCGTCCCGGGGCAACGAGCAGTACTTC. Its protein is CAISDPSRGNEQYF.

For this clone: Other DNA sequences from this sample encode an identical CDR3 as well. The gene calls are TRBV5-4 and TRBJ1-1; D is possibly TRBD1 (5 bases). The CDR3 totals 13 residues. The V gene's germline CDR1 is SGHNT and CDR2 YYREEE (reference sequence). V lost 1 base, J lost 5 bases, and 9 bases lay in between. The CDR3 bases are TGTGCCAGCAGCTTGCAGGGTGGGACTGAAGCTTTCTTT. It encodes CASSLQGGTEAFF.

The V call is TRBV5-6, the J call TRBJ1-2; 7 nucleotides agree with TRBD1. Germline V gene sequence: CDR1 SGHDT, CDR2 YYEEEE. This CDR3 is 13 amino acids long. V shed 1 base, J shed 7 bases, and the junction held 4 bases outside the gene matches. For the CDR3, the DNA is TGTGCCAGCAGCTTGTTACAGGGGACTGGCTACACCTTC. The encoded protein is CASSLLQGTGYTF.

The rearrangement uses TRBV29-1 and TRBJ2-7, with 7 nucleotides matching TRBD1. V was clipped by 6 bases and J by 7 bases; unmatched bases: 9. This CDR3 has 12 amino acids. The germline V gene has CDR1 SQVTM and CDR2 ANQGSEA. DNA of the CDR3: TGCAGCGTCCGGAGAGGGGGCTGGGAGCAGTACTTC. The encoded protein is CSVRRGGWEQYF.

This chain joins TRBV2 and TRBJ1-1; D not resolved. V was clipped by 5 bases and J by 4 bases, with 14 bases between them. The CDR3 covers 14 residues. Germline-derived CDR1 and CDR2 are SNHLY and FYNNEI. CDR3 region: CASSPRVGGTEAFF. The CDR3 DNA is TGTGCCAGCAGTCCTAGGGTGGGCGGCACTGAAGCTTTCTTT. Full variable domain (rest looked up from reference TRBV2 and TRBJ1-1): EPEVTQTPSHQVTQMGQEVILRCVPISNHLYFYWYRQILGQKVEFLVSFYNNEISEKSEIFDDQFSVERPDGSNFTLKIRSTKLEDSAMYFCASSPRVGGTEAFFGQGTRLTVV.

This clone occurred a few times. The rearrangement links TRBV2 to TRBJ1-5, with TRBD1 matching over 7 bases. The CDR3 runs 15 residues. V gave up 6 bases and J gave up 0 bases; unmatched junction bases: 5. CDR1 and CDR2 from the germline V gene are SNHLY and FYNNEI. CDR3: CASRRDRASNQPQHF. The DNA of the CDR3 is TGTGCCAGCAGAAGAGACAGGGCTAGCAATCAGCCCCAGCATTTT.

The chain has TRBV4-1 and TRBJ2-7, with 7 bases identical to TRBD1. The CDR3 has 15 residues. Trimming took 0 bases from V and 4 from J; bases not matched to a gene: 6. CDR1 is MGHRA, CDR2 YSYEKL, per germline. DNA for the CDR3: TGCGCCAGCAGCCAAGATAGGGGGCTCTTGTACGAGCAGTACTTC. The encoded protein is CASSQDRGLLYEQYF.

V is TRBV7-2 and J is TRBJ2-3, with 10 bases matching TRBD2. Germline assignment: CDR1 SGHTA and CDR2 FQGNSA. After removal of 5 bases from V and 8 bases from J, the junction contained 7 bases not matched to a gene. This CDR3 has 14 residues. The CDR3: CASSLGGTSVTQYF. The CDR3, as DNA: TGTGCCAGCAGCCTAGGTGGGACTAGCGTTACGCAGTATTTT.

J is TRBJ1-3 and V is TRBV5-1; D is undetermined. Germline assignment: CDR1 SGHRS and CDR2 YFSETQ. V was trimmed by 3 bases and J by 5 bases, leaving 15 bases between them. The CDR3 consists of 15 residues. In DNA form, the CDR3 reads TGCGCCAGCAGCTCCTCCGCGGGTTTCCGAAACACCATATATTTT. As protein: CASSSSAGFRNTIYF.

V is TRBV5-1 and J is TRBJ2-2; D is perhaps TRBD2 (5 bases). The CDR3 sequence is 19 residues long. V was trimmed by 3 bases and J by 1 base, leaving 22 bases between them. Germline CDR1 and CDR2: SGHRS and YFSETQ. CDR3 in amino acids: CASSSGSLRERRNTGELFF. The CDR3 DNA reads TGCGCCAGCAGCTCCGGCAGCCTAAGGGAGAGGAGGAACACCGGGGAGCTGTTTTTT. The whole variable domain, remainder taken from reference TRBV5-1 and TRBJ2-2, is KAGVTQTPRYLIKTRGQQVTLSCSPISGHRSVSWYQQTPGQGLQFLFEYFSETQRNKGNFPGRFSGRQFSNSRSEMNVSTLELGDSALYLCASSSGSLRERRNTGELFFGEGSRLTVL.

This clone appeared a few times. The V call is TRBV28, the J call TRBJ1-5; D not certain. Trimming pared 5 bases from V and 3 bases from J, leaving 14 bases between. The CDR3 spans 15 residues. The V gene's germline CDR1 is MDHEN and CDR2 SYDVKM. In DNA, the CDR3 is TGTGCCAGCAGTCCCCCCCGTGGCAACAATCAGCCCCAGCATTTT. Its protein product is CASSPPRGNNQPQHF.